This T cell receptor (beta chain) was sequenced for a study of control samples from healthy donors and cancer patients. Assay used: immunoSEQ multiplex PCR; TCRdb lists only in-frame clones, some missing. The sample includes some 95,000 clones, 80% to 95% seen only once; the top ten take approximately 3%. This clone was seen just once. Germline V gives CDR1 WSHSY, CDR2 SAAADI. The CDR3 is made up of 14 amino acids. Trimming left V 4 bases short and J 0 bases short, with 9 bases between. The receptor was isolated from a human donor in good health. The donor label of this sample is uncertain. The J gene is TRBJ1-1, the V gene TRBV10-2; tentatively, D is TRBD1 (6 bases). The sequenced sample consisted of blood. The DNA for the CDR3 is TGCGCCAGCAGTGGGACAGCCATGAACACTGAAGCTTTCTTT. This codes for CASSGTAMNTEAFF.